The 28 T cell receptor beta chains listed next were all sequenced from one sample in a study of blood T cells in healthy people across ages (dated by TCRdb to between 2014 and 2016). Libraries were made using 5' RACE. This sample was sequenced with an Illumina HiSeq 2500. The second PCR ran for roughly 6 to 11 cycles and used a J-beta primer mix along with a sample-barcoded 5' primer. TCRdb reprocessing: public reads trimmed at Q25 with fastp, clones called with MiXCR, in-frame beta chains kept. Rows with one shared CDR3 protein collapse into an entry with the most common genes and DNA. The sample table shows 800,000 or so distinct CDR3 sequences, and more than 20% are seen once. Roughly 3.8% of the sample goes to the ten largest clones. Separately, the same data were catalogued under a study of T cells of mothers and their children.

The sample taken for sequencing was blood. The receptors originated from a boy aged 10-17 years in good health.

As for this clonotype: A read error may be the cause here, since a much bigger clone is one base away. V gene TRBV6-4 combines with J gene TRBJ2-5; 14 nucleotides match TRBD2. CDR3 length: 15 amino acids. In germline, CDR1 is MRHNA, CDR2 SNTAGT. Trimming cost V 5 bases and J 5 bases; bases outside gene matches: 4. This CDR3 reads CASSPGTSGSETQYF. CDR3 nucleotides: TGTGCCAGCAGTCCCGGGACTAGCGGGAGTGAGACCCAGTACTTC.

Only a few counts were recorded for this clonotype. The V and J genes are TRBV27 and TRBJ2-5; D is unresolved. This CDR3 spans 12 amino acids. Trimming removed 5 bases from V and 7 bases from J, with 11 bases in between. Germline V gives CDR1 MNHEY, CDR2 SMNVEV (reference sequence). For the CDR3, the DNA is TGTGCCAGCAGTATTGGTTGGGGGACCCAGTACTTC. Its translation is CASSIGWGTQYF.

In this sample, this clonotype turned up many times. The rearrangement links TRBV20-1 to TRBJ2-5, with D tentatively TRBD1 (6 bases). CDR3 length: 13 residues. From germline, CDR1 is DFQATT and CDR2 SNEGSKA (reference sequence). Deletions cut 3 bases from V and 3 bases from J, with 11 bases between. The CDR3: CSASRTAKETQYF. CDR3 sequence (DNA): TGCAGTGCTAGCCGGACAGCGAAAGAGACCCAGTACTTC.

This clonotype was counted at least ten times. V is TRBV29-1 and J is TRBJ2-7, with TRBD1 identical over 12 bases. The CDR3 is made up of 14 amino acids. Trimming took 4 bases from V and 5 from J; bases not matched to a gene: 6. Germline V gene data show CDR1 as SQVTM and CDR2 as ANQGSEA. The CDR3, as DNA: TGCAGCGTTGTCATGGGGACAGGGGGCGACGAGCAGTACTTC. This translates into CSVVMGTGGDEQYF.

This clonotype was seen a few times. The V gene is TRBV28, the J gene TRBJ2-2; weak D call: TRBD2 (6 bases). CDR3 length equals 17 residues. Deletions cut 8 bases from V and 0 bases from J, with 19 bases between. Germline V gene sequence: CDR1 MDHEN, CDR2 SYDVKM. CDR3 DNA: TGTGCCAGCGGGTTAGGTTCGGGAGACGCGAACACCGGGGAGCTGTTTTTT. The encoded protein is CASGLGSGDANTGELFF.

The V gene is TRBV29-1, the J gene TRBJ2-5; 7 nucleotides line up with TRBD2. The assigned J gene may be wrong: the sequence end matches TRBJ2-1 better. Germline-derived CDR1 and CDR2 are SQVTM and ANQGSEA. This CDR3 comprises 13 residues. The CDR3 here is CSVVSGIENEQFF. Here the CDR3 DNA reads TGCAGCGTTGTCAGCGGGATAGAGAATGAGCAGTTCTTC.

A few counts support this clonotype. The rearrangement joins TRBV18 to TRBJ2-7; TRBD1 matches 9 bases. Per germline, CDR1 KGHSH and CDR2 LQKENI. V lost 6 bases to trimming and J lost 1 base; unmatched junction nucleotides: 4. The CDR3 contains 14 residues. The CDR3 reads CASSGQGVSYEQYF. The CDR3 DNA sequence: TGTGCCAGCTCGGGACAGGGCGTTTCCTACGAGCAGTACTTC.

This clonotype was seen a few times. J is TRBJ2-7 and V is TRBV13; D possibly matches TRBD1 or TRBD2 (6 bases each). Deletions cut 6 bases from V and 4 bases from J, with 25 bases between. The CDR3 totals 17 residues. Germline V gives CDR1 PRHDT, CDR2 FYEKMQ (reference sequence). CDR3 region: CASRRVAGGGRGYEQYF. The CDR3 nucleotides are TGTGCCAGCAGGCGGGTCGCGGGTGGGGGGCGCGGATACGAGCAGTACTTC.

This chain uses TRBV18 with TRBJ1-3; a weak D match, TRBD1 (5 bases). CDR3 length: 16 residues. Per the germline V gene, CDR1 is KGHSH and CDR2 is LQKENI. V was trimmed by 3 bases and J by 0 bases, leaving 12 bases between them. This CDR3 reads CASSPLEGFSGNTIYF. DNA for the CDR3: TGTGCCAGCTCACCGTTGGAGGGGTTCTCTGGAAACACCATATATTTT.

The gene calls are TRBV28 and TRBJ1-4; D unclear. V was shortened by 8 bases and J by 8 bases, with 3 bases between the two germline ends. The CDR3 sequence is 9 residues long. Per the germline V gene, CDR1 is MDHEN and CDR2 is SYDVKM. CDR3 protein: CASGEKLFF. For the CDR3, the DNA is TGTGCCAGCGGCGAAAAACTGTTTTTT.

In its sample, this clonotype was seen once. This chain uses TRBV5-4 with TRBJ2-1; unclear D gene. The CDR3 is 12 amino acids. The germline gives CDR1 SGHNT, CDR2 YYREEE (reference sequence). V lost 3 bases and J lost 12, with 13 bases in between. The CDR3 DNA sequence: TGTGCCAGCAGCTCCCCTTCAGAGTCGCAGTTCTTC. This encodes CASSSPSESQFF. Filled out from reference TRBV5-4 and TRBJ2-1, the complete variable domain reads ETGVTQSPTHLIKTRGQQVTLRCSSQSGHNTVSWYQQALGQGPQFIFQYYREEENGRGNFPPRFSGLQFPNYSSELNVNALELDDSALYLCASSSPSESQFFGPGTRLTVL.

As concerns this clonotype: Because it lacks the conserved phenylalanine or tryptophan at the end, this CDR3 is likely a read error. The DNA is left out, because the CDR3 cannot be placed on it with certainty; the CDR3 is given as TCRdb lists it. This chain links TRBV7-2 with TRBJ2-7; TRBD2, the table's D call, was not compared with the DNA. The germline V gene encodes CDR1 SGHTA and CDR2 FQGNSA. The CDR3 adds up to 14 amino acids, both ends counted. CDR3 protein: CASNTGTSGRAYYS.

This clonotype has more than one count but fewer than ten. The chain uses TRBV6-5 and TRBJ2-7; 11 nucleotides align to TRBD1. Germline trimming cut 5 bases from V and 5 bases from J; bases unmatched to any gene: 5. Germline V gives CDR1 MNHEY, CDR2 SVGAGI. This CDR3 has 14 amino acids. The CDR3 here is CASSQDRGRDEQYF. For the CDR3, the DNA is TGTGCCAGCAGTCAGGACAGGGGGCGCGACGAGCAGTACTTC.

This clonotype was found a few times. The gene calls are TRBV20-1 and TRBJ1-5, with a possible D match to TRBD1 (5 bases). Trimming stripped 3 bases from V and 5 bases from J, with 17 bases between. This CDR3 has 15 amino acids. CDR1 and CDR2 (germline): DFQATT, SNEGSKA (reference sequence). CDR3 nucleotides: TGCAGTGCTAGTACGGCCGTAGGGGCCGATCAGCCCCAGCATTTT. Amino acid sequence: CSASTAVGADQPQHF.

The chain has TRBV12-3 or TRBV12-4 and TRBJ2-7, with D tentatively TRBD2 (5 bases). The CDR3 length is 13 residues. Between the trimmed V and J ends, which lost 6 bases and 6 bases, there was a span of 15 bases. The CDR3: CASRRPGEGEQYF. The CDR3 nucleotides read TGTGCCAGCAGGCGGCCCGGTGAGGGCGAGCAGTACTTC.

The chain is built from TRBV10-3 and TRBJ2-1; TRBD2 is a possible D gene (5 bases). V was pared by 10 bases and J by 0 bases, with 13 bases between. Germline CDR1 ENHRY, CDR2 SYGVKD. CDR3 length: 14 amino acids. In DNA form, the CDR3 reads TGTGCCACCGGTAGCGAAGGCTCCTACAATGAGCAGTTCTTC. Protein: CATGSEGSYNEQFF.

This clonotype appeared a few times. This sequence joins TRBV21-1 and TRBJ2-7; the D call of TRBD2 is as the table states it, not checked on the DNA. TRBV21-1 is listed as a pseudogene. This CDR3 contains 17 residues. The CDR3 region has the DNA TGTGCCAGCAGCAAATCAATAGCGGGAGTCCCCTCCCACGAGCAGTACTTC. Residues: CASSKSIAGVPSHEQYF.

The J gene is TRBJ2-7, the V gene TRBV28, with TRBD2 matching over 14 bases. V gave up 3 bases and J gave up 4 bases; unmatched junction bases: 5. The germline gives CDR1 MDHEN, CDR2 SYDVKM. The CDR3 is 16 residues long. The CDR3 nucleotides are TGTGCCAGCAGTTTGGGGACTAGCGGGGGCCGGTACGAGCAGTACTTC. It yields the protein CASSLGTSGGRYEQYF.

This clonotype was seen only a few times. The genes are TRBV20-1 and TRBJ2-4, with D possibly being TRBD1 (6 bases). V was shortened by 5 bases and J by 6 bases, with 17 bases between the two germline ends. CDR3 length: 14 residues. Germline V gene lookup returns CDR1 DFQATT and CDR2 SNEGSKA (reference sequence). The CDR3 sequence: CSASKHRDGNIQYF. The CDR3 DNA sequence: TGCAGTGCTTCCAAACACAGGGATGGAAACATTCAGTACTTC.

This chain links TRBV9 with TRBJ2-7, with a tentative D call TRBD2 (6 bases). The V gene lost 3 bases and the J gene lost 6 bases, with 13 bases spanning the gap. This CDR3 has 13 residues. Germline-derived CDR1 and CDR2 are SGDLS and YYNGEE. The CDR3 DNA reads as TGTGCCAGCAGCGCCCATTTGGAGGGCGAGCAGTACTTC. This gives the protein CASSAHLEGEQYF.

Only a few counts were recorded for this clonotype. The V and J genes are TRBV9 and TRBJ2-1; 7 bases agree with TRBD1. Germline assignment: CDR1 SGDLS and CDR2 YYNGEE. The V segment lost 4 bases and the J segment 5 bases; nucleotides outside the gene matches: 6. The CDR3 has 14 residues. The DNA of the CDR3 is TGTGCCAGCAGCCGACAGGGAGTAAACAATGAGCAGTTCTTC. It encodes CASSRQGVNNEQFF.

The table lists this clonotype with many counts. The rearrangement links TRBV28 to TRBJ2-7; D assignment may be TRBD1 or TRBD2 (6 bases each). The CDR3 is 16 residues long. Germline V CDR1 and CDR2: MDHEN, SYDVKM. Trimming took 5 bases from V and 2 from J, leaving 19 bases between them. Written as DNA, the CDR3 is TGTGCCAGCAGTACCTTAGGGGGGACAAATACCTACGAGCAGTACTTC. It codes for CASSTLGGTNTYEQYF.

The chain uses TRBV6-1 and TRBJ2-5, with 12 bases lining up with TRBD2. This CDR3 is built from 18 residues. Germline CDR1 MNHNS, CDR2 SASEGT. The trim removed 7 bases at V and 0 bases at J, leaving 12 bases unmatched. As DNA, the CDR3 is TGTGCCAGCACCGTACTAGCGGGGGGAAAAGCGTACCAAGAGACCCAGTACTTC. Translation gives CASTVLAGGKAYQETQYF.

The chain carries TRBV12-3 or TRBV12-4 and TRBJ1-1; D gene uncertain. V lost 6 bases and J 4 bases, leaving 12 bases between the germline ends. The CDR3 length is 13 residues. CDR3 nucleotides: TGTGCCAGCAGCTTGAAAATGAGCACTGAAGCTTTCTTT. It encodes CASSLKMSTEAFF.

This chain joins TRBV20-1 and TRBJ1-2; D unclear. The CDR3 totals 13 residues. Trimming pared 2 bases from V and 6 bases from J, leaving 13 bases between. Germline values: CDR1 DFQATT, CDR2 SNEGSKA (reference sequence). The DNA of the CDR3 is TGCAGTGCTAGACTTACCAAAACCAATGGCTACACCTTC. It is translated as CSARLTKTNGYTF.

A note on this clonotype: A junction end diverges from the germline sequence, so it may reflect a read error. V and J are TRBV28 and TRBJ2-5; TRBD2 agrees at 8 bases. The CDR3 sequence is 15 residues long. Germline V gene sequence: CDR1 MDHEN, CDR2 SYDVKM. CDR3 nucleotides: TGCGCCAGCAGTTTAAGCGGGGGAGAACAAGAGACCCAGTACTTC. Its translation: CASSLSGGEQETQYF.

The genes are TRBV11-3 and TRBJ2-1; 10 bases line up with TRBD2. CDR3 length equals 15 residues. CDR1 is SGHNT and CDR2 is YENEEA in the germline V gene. V lost 3 bases to trimming and J lost 6 bases; unmatched junction nucleotides: 5. CDR3 coding DNA: TGTGCCAGCAGCTTGGCCGGGACTAGCGCCAATGAGCAGTTCTTC. Amino acids: CASSLAGTSANEQFF. Together with reference TRBV11-3 and TRBJ2-1, the CDR3 gives the full variable domain: EAGVVQSPRYKIIEKKQPVAFWCNPISGHNTLYWYLQNLGQGPELLIRYENEEAVDDSQLPKDRFSAERLKGVDSTLKIQPAELGDSAVYLCASSLAGTSANEQFFGPGTRLTVL.

The chain combines TRBV5-1 with TRBJ1-2; TRBD1 matches 9 bases. From germline, CDR1 is SGHRS and CDR2 YFSETQ. The CDR3 is 13 amino acids. The V segment lost 2 bases and the J segment 8 bases; nucleotides outside the gene matches: 4. CDR3 in DNA: TGCGCCAGCAGCTTACAGGGGGCGGAGGGCTACACCTTC. Translating gives CASSLQGAEGYTF.